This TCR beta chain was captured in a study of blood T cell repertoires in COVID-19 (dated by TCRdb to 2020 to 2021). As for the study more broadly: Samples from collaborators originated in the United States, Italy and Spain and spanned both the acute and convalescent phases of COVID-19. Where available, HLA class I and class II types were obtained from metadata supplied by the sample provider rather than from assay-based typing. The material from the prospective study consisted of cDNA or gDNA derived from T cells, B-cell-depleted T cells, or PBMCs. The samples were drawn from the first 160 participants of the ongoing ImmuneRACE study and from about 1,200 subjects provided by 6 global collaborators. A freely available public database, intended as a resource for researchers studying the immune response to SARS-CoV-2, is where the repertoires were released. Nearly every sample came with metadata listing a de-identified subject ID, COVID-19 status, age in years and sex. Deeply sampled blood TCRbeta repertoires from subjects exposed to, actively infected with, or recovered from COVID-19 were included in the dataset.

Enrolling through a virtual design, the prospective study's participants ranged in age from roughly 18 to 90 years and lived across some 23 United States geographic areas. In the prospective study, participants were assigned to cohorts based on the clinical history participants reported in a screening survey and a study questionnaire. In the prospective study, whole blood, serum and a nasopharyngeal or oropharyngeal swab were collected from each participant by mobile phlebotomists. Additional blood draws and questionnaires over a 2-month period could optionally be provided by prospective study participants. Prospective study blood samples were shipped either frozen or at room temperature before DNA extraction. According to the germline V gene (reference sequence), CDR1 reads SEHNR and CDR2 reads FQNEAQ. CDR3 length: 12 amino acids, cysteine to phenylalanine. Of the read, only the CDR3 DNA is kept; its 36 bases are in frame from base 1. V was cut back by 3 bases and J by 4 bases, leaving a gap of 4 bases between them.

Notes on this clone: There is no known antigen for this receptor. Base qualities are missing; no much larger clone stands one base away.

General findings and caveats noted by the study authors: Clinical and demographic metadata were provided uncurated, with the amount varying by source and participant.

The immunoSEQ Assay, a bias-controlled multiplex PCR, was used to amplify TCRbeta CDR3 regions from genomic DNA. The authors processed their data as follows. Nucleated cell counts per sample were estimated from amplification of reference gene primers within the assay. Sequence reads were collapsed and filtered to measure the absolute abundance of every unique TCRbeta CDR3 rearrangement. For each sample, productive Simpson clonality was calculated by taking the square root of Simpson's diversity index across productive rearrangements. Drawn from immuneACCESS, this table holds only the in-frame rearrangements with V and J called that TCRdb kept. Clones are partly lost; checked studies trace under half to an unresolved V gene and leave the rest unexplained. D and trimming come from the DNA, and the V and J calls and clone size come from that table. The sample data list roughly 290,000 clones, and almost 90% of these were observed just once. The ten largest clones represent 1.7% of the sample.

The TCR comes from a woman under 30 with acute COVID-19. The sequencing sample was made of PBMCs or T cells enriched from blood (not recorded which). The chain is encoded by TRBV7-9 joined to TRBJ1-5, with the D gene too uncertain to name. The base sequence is TGTGCCAGCAGCTTTCCAAATCAGCCCCAGCATTTT. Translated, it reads CASSFPNQPQHF.